The 32 T cell receptor beta chains below were found in one sample sequenced in a study of cytomegalovirus exposure and HLA in healthy donors. The PCR ran on 60 Vbeta and 13 Jbeta primers. Sequencing used immunoSEQ multiplex PCR; TCRdb keeps in-frame clones, though not all of them. This sample yields 100,000 to 150,000 clones, of which about 85% are seen a single time; approximately 0.22% belongs to the top ten. The sample consisted of PBMCs. These receptors were taken from a man aged 45-65 years in good health and CMV-seronegative.

The gene calls are TRBV5-1 and TRBJ1-6, with D possibly TRBD1 on 5 matching bases. This CDR3 contains 14 residues. Trimming left V 4 bases short and J 9 bases short, with 14 bases between. CDR1 is SGHRS and CDR2 is YFSETQ in the germline V gene. CDR3 sequence (DNA): TGCGCCAGCAGCCGGGGGACGGATACTTCACCCCTCCACTTT. Amino acid sequence: CASSRGTDTSPLHF.

CDR3 DNA: TGCGCCAGCCTCGTCCTCGGACAGGGGTCCTGTCAGCCCCAGCATTTT. Amino acids: CASLVLGQGSCQPQHF. The chain uses TRBV23-1 and TRBJ1-5; 9 nucleotides align to TRBD1. TRBV23-1 falls under the ORF class, with uncertain function. Unmatched junction bases numbered 14, after V lost 8 bases and J lost 6 bases. CDR3 length: 16 amino acids.

This clone has a single count. The genes are TRBV28 and TRBJ1-6; D gene uncertain. The germline CDR1 and CDR2 sequences are MDHEN and SYDVKM. The CDR3 sequence is 12 residues long. Trimming pared 11 bases from V and 3 bases from J, leaving 8 bases between. CDR3 sequence reads: CASQDYNSPLHF. CDR3 DNA: TGTGCCTCCCAGGACTATAATTCACCCCTCCACTTT.

This chain joins TRBV5-1 and TRBJ2-2; the D gene is possibly TRBD1 (6 bases). The germline V gene has CDR1 SGHRS and CDR2 YFSETQ. The CDR3 is made up of 16 amino acids. V gave up 4 bases and J gave up 5 bases, with 18 bases separating them. The CDR3: CASSTPTGIGTGELFF. CDR3 DNA sequence: TGCGCCAGCAGCACCCCCACAGGGATCGGGACCGGGGAGCTGTTTTTT.

This chain connects TRBV10-3 to TRBJ2-2; a weak D match, TRBD1 (6 bases). The germline V gene encodes CDR1 ENHRY and CDR2 SYGVKD. This CDR3 contains 13 residues. V dropped 10 bases and J dropped 0 bases, with 9 bases sitting between them. The CDR3 coding sequence is TGTGCCACCCACAGGGCGAACACCGGGGAGCTGTTTTTT. Translated, it gives CATHRANTGELFF.

This chain links TRBV5-1 with TRBJ2-3, with D tentatively TRBD2 (6 bases). CDR3 size: 17 residues. V gave up 6 bases and J gave up 1 base, with 21 bases separating them. CDR1 and CDR2 (germline): SGHRS, YFSETQ. CDR3 sequence (DNA): TGCGCCAGCACCCTCGGCGGGGACTTACTCCGCACAGATACGCAGTATTTT. Its translation: CASTLGGDLLRTDTQYF.

This clone was observed a single time. The chain joins TRBV5-8 to TRBJ1-6; D is uncertain. The CDR3 has 14 amino acids. The germline CDR1 and CDR2 sequences are SGHTS and YDEGEE. Trimming cost V 0 bases and J 10 bases, with 11 bases left between them. This CDR3 reads CASSLEAGKSPLHF. The CDR3 bases are TGTGCCAGCAGCTTGGAAGCGGGGAAGTCACCCCTCCACTTT.

The chain couples TRBV7-2 to TRBJ2-7; D is perhaps TRBD2 (6 bases). The CDR3 loop spans 15 amino acids. V lost 1 base to trimming and J lost 6 bases, with 16 bases between them. Germline V lookup: CDR1 SGHTA, CDR2 FQGNSA. CDR3 bases: TGTGCCAGCAGCTTAGATAGGCGGAGGGTTGGCGAGCAGTACTTC. This codes for CASSLDRRRVGEQYF.

The rearrangement links TRBV5-4 to TRBJ2-1, with 8 nucleotides matching TRBD2. Looked up from germline, CDR1 is SGHNT and CDR2 is YYREEE (reference sequence). CDR3 length: 15 residues. The ends lost 1 base at V and 10 bases at J; junction bases unmatched: 10. The CDR3 bases are TGTGCCAGCAGCTTGTCTGGCGGGGGGCCGAAGGAGCAGTTCTTC. Its translation: CASSLSGGGPKEQFF.

This clone was seen a handful of times. J is TRBJ2-7 and V is TRBV29-1; TRBD2 might be the D (5 bases). The germline V gene has CDR1 SQVTM and CDR2 ANQGSEA. The V gene lost 5 bases and the J gene lost 2 bases, with 10 bases spanning the gap. CDR3 size: 12 residues. In DNA form, the CDR3 reads TGCAGCGTTATAGGGAGCCCCTACGAGCAGTACTTC. The encoded protein is CSVIGSPYEQYF.

The chain recombines TRBV7-2 with TRBJ2-5, with 11 bases that match TRBD2. Germline assignment: CDR1 SGHTA and CDR2 FQGNSA. After removal of 4 bases from V and 4 bases from J, the junction contained 8 bases not matched to a gene. The CDR3 contains 16 residues. DNA of the CDR3: TGTGCCAGCAGCTCCACCTTAGCGGGAGGGGGAGAGACCCAGTACTTC. Its translation is CASSSTLAGGGETQYF.

The chain uses TRBV5-6 and TRBJ2-5, with TRBD2 matching 8 bases. The CDR3 extends over 18 amino acids. V shed 2 bases and J 1 base; nucleotides not matched to a gene: 13. Germline V gives CDR1 SGHDT, CDR2 YYEEEE. CDR3 sequence reads: CASSLRLRSGGPQETQYF. Here the CDR3 DNA reads TGTGCCAGCAGCTTAAGATTGCGCAGCGGGGGACCCCAAGAGACCCAGTACTTC.

The chain has TRBV10-3 and TRBJ2-5, with 8 bases matching TRBD2. The J call may be faulty, since TRBJ2-7 better matches the DNA end. This CDR3 region has 14 residues. Germline V lookup: CDR1 ENHRY, CDR2 SYGVKD. The CDR3 coding sequence is TGTGCCATCAGTGTTGGGACTAGCTCCTACGAGCAGTACTTC. Amino acid sequence: CAISVGTSSYEQYF.

CDR3 amino acids: CASTPNRETQYF. CDR3 bases: TGTGCCAGCACCCCAAACAGGGAAACGCAGTATTTT. The V gene is TRBV11-1, the J gene TRBJ2-3; a possible D gene is TRBD1 (6 bases). The V gene's germline CDR1 is SGHAT and CDR2 FQDESV (reference sequence). The CDR3 sequence is 12 residues long. The ends were cut back, 7 bases at V and 9 bases at J, with 14 bases in the middle.

The chain recombines TRBV5-1 with TRBJ1-4; 7 bases agree with TRBD1. Per germline, CDR1 SGHRS and CDR2 YFSETQ. V trimming: 4 bases; J trimming: 12 bases; junction bases outside the gene matches: 9. This CDR3 is 13 amino acids long. CDR3 in DNA: TGCGCCAGCAGCGCGCAGGGGGTTGGGGAACTGTTTTTT. It is translated as CASSAQGVGELFF. Looking up the rest from reference TRBV5-1 and TRBJ1-4 gives the full variable domain: KAGVTQTPRYLIKTRGQQVTLSCSPISGHRSVSWYQQTPGQGLQFLFEYFSETQRNKGNFPGRFSGRQFSNSRSEMNVSTLELGDSALYLCASSAQGVGELFFGSGTQLSVL.

The chain couples TRBV15 to TRBJ2-7, with TRBD2 matching 8 bases. The CDR3 length is 14 residues. Germline V lookup: CDR1 LNHNV, CDR2 YYDKDF (reference sequence). Losses at the gene ends were 3 bases for V and 2 bases for J; bases not matched to a gene: 3. The CDR3 nucleotides are TGTGCCACCAGCAGGGGGACTAGTGCCTACGAGCAGTACTTC. It specifies CATSRGTSAYEQYF.

V is TRBV5-6 and J is TRBJ1-1, with 7 nucleotides matching TRBD1. This CDR3 is built from 14 residues. After removal of 0 bases from V and 3 bases from J, the junction contained 2 bases not matched to a gene. CDR1 SGHDT and CDR2 YYEEEE come from the germline V gene. CDR3 sequence: CASSLAGGHTEAFF. CDR3 DNA sequence: TGTGCCAGCAGCTTGGCAGGGGGGCACACTGAAGCTTTCTTT.

This chain uses TRBV6-1 with TRBJ2-7, with 10 bases fitting TRBD1. The V segment lost 6 bases and the J segment 3 bases; nucleotides outside the gene matches: 5. The CDR3 covers 14 residues. Germline V gene lookup returns CDR1 MNHNS and CDR2 SASEGT. CDR3 protein: CASRQGQGGYEQYF. CDR3 nucleotides: TGTGCCAGCAGGCAAGGACAGGGGGGCTACGAGCAGTACTTC.

The chain couples TRBV6-5 to TRBJ1-1; possible D gene TRBD1, 6 bases. Deletions cut 5 bases from V and 1 base from J, with 14 bases between. Germline V gene data show CDR1 as MNHEY and CDR2 as SVGAGI. The CDR3 consists of 15 residues. CDR3 protein: CASSPLPTGNTEAFF. The CDR3 DNA follows: TGTGCCAGCAGTCCTCTACCGACAGGGAACACTGAAGCTTTCTTT.

The J gene is TRBJ2-5, the V gene TRBV7-3; no definite D call. V was shortened by 0 bases and J by 10 bases, with 9 bases between the two germline ends. The CDR3 consists of 12 residues. Germline-derived CDR1 and CDR2 are SGHTA and FQGTGA. The CDR3 is CASSLTYRVQYF. The CDR3 DNA is TGTGCCAGCAGCTTAACTTACCGGGTCCAGTACTTC.

CDR3 sequence: CASAHRGGDTQYF. The CDR3 nucleotides read TGTGCCAGCGCGCACAGGGGCGGGGATACGCAGTATTTT. The chain links TRBV28 to TRBJ2-3; 7 nucleotides line up with TRBD1. The CDR3 covers 13 residues. The V gene's germline CDR1 is MDHEN and CDR2 SYDVKM. The trim removed 8 bases at V and 6 bases at J, leaving 8 bases unmatched. Supplemented by reference TRBV28 and TRBJ2-3, the full variable domain reads DVKVTQSSRYLVKRTGEKVFLECVQDMDHENMFWYRQDPGLGLRLIYFSYDVKMKEKGDIPEGYSVSREKKERFSLILESASTNQTSMYLCASAHRGGDTQYFGPGTRLTVL.

This clone was recorded once. One end of the junction varies from germline; a read error may be responsible. This sample includes further DNA sequences coding for the same CDR3. The chain has TRBV7-9 and TRBJ1-3; 7 positions match TRBD1. This CDR3 has 15 amino acids. Germline lookup yields CDR1 SEHNR and CDR2 FQNEAQ (reference sequence). The CDR3 is CASSWDRSSGNTIYF. The CDR3 nucleotides are TGTGCCAGTAGCTGGGACAGAAGCTCTGGAAACACCATATATTTT.

CDR3 bases: TGTGCCAGCAGTTTACCGCCTGGACAGGGGAGGGTCTATGGCTACACCTTC. It yields the protein CASSLPPGQGRVYGYTF. The chain joins TRBV7-2 to TRBJ1-2, with 9 positions matching TRBD1. The CDR3 contains 17 residues. The germline V gene has CDR1 SGHTA and CDR2 FQGNSA. V was clipped by 6 bases and J by 4 bases; unmatched bases: 15.

CDR3: CASSVVGAEAFF. The CDR3 DNA sequence: TGTGCCAGCAGTGTAGTAGGAGCTGAAGCTTTCTTT. The rearrangement uses TRBV27 and TRBJ1-1; D is unresolved. V lost 5 bases to trimming and J lost 6 bases, with 10 bases between them. The CDR3 is made up of 12 amino acids. CDR1 is MNHEY and CDR2 is SMNVEV in the germline V gene (reference sequence).

The chain recombines TRBV29-1 with TRBJ2-1; 7 bases map to TRBD2. V gave up 3 bases and J gave up 2 bases; unmatched junction bases: 7. This CDR3 is 15 amino acids long. Looked up from germline, CDR1 is SQVTM and CDR2 is ANQGSEA. The CDR3 sequence is CSVDRREPTYNEQFF. DNA of the CDR3: TGCAGCGTTGATAGGCGGGAGCCAACCTACAATGAGCAGTTCTTC.

The chain couples TRBV7-2 to TRBJ2-3; perhaps TRBD1 as D (7 bases). Germline V gene lookup returns CDR1 SGHTA and CDR2 FQGNSA. The V end was cut by 3 bases, the J end by 2 bases, with 15 bases between. This CDR3 region has 16 residues. CDR3 coding DNA: TGTGCCAGCAGCTTCAGACAGGGACTCTCCACAGATACGCAGTATTTT. Protein sequence: CASSFRQGLSTDTQYF.

For the CDR3, the DNA is TGTGCCAGCAGCTGGGGGGCAGATACGCAGTATTTT. It encodes CASSWGADTQYF. This chain links TRBV7-3 with TRBJ2-3; a possible D gene is TRBD2 (6 bases). The CDR3 is 12 amino acids. The germline V and J ends were trimmed by 4 bases and 4 bases, with 6 bases remaining between them. The germline V gene has CDR1 SGHTA and CDR2 FQGTGA. Looking up the rest from reference TRBV7-3 and TRBJ2-3 gives the full variable domain: GAGVSQTPSNKVTEKGKYVELRCDPISGHTALYWYRQSLGQGPEFLIYFQGTGAADDSGLPNDRFFAVRPEGSVSTLKIQRTERGDSAVYLCASSWGADTQYFGPGTRLTVL.

The genes are TRBV28 and TRBJ2-5; 7 bases are a match to TRBD2. The J call may be faulty, since TRBJ2-7 better matches the DNA end. The V gene's germline CDR1 is MDHEN and CDR2 SYDVKM. The CDR3 totals 13 residues. CDR3 nucleotide sequence: TGTGCCAGCAGTTTGCGGGAGCTCTACGAGCAGTACTTC. Amino acids: CASSLRELYEQYF.

The chain is built from TRBV9 and TRBJ2-3; D not resolved. Per the germline V gene, CDR1 is SGDLS and CDR2 is YYNGEE. CDR3 length equals 13 residues. Trimming took off 6 bases at V and 3 bases at J, with 11 bases between the two ends. The CDR3 DNA reads TGTGCCAGCAATAGGTTGGAGACAGATACGCAGTATTTT. It encodes CASNRLETDTQYF.

The chain links TRBV19 to TRBJ2-3; 7 nucleotides agree with TRBD2. V lost 3 bases and J lost 3; bases outside the gene matches: 6. Germline CDR1 LNHDA, CDR2 SQIVND (reference sequence). This CDR3 contains 15 residues. The chain's CDR3 is CASSISGAYTDTQYF. The CDR3 DNA follows: TGTGCCAGTAGTATCAGCGGGGCCTATACAGATACGCAGTATTTT.

This rearrangement joins TRBV7-2 to TRBJ2-7; 8 positions match TRBD1. Germline trimming cut 5 bases from V and 3 bases from J; bases unmatched to any gene: 3. This CDR3 has 13 amino acids. CDR1 is SGHTA and CDR2 is FQGNSA in the germline V gene. The CDR3 region has the DNA TGTGCCAGCAGCATGGGACAGGACTACGAGCAGTACTTC. This translates into CASSMGQDYEQYF.

The V call is TRBV5-1, the J call TRBJ1-2; D not certain. The CDR3 length is 12 residues. The V and J ends lost 5 bases and 2 bases respectively, with 7 bases between them. The germline CDR1 and CDR2 sequences are SGHRS and YFSETQ. CDR3 residues: CASSDKNYGYTF. DNA for the CDR3: TGCGCCAGCAGTGACAAGAACTATGGCTACACCTTC.